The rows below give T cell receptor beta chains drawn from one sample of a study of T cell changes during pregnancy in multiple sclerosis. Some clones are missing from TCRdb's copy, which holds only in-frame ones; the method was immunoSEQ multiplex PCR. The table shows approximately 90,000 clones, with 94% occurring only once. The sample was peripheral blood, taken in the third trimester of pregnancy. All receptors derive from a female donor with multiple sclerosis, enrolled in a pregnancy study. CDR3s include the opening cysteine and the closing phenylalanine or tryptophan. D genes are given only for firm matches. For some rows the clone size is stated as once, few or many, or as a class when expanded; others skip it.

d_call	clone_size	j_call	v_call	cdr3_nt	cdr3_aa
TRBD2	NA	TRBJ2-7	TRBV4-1	TGCGCCAGCAGCCAAGACGCGGGAGCGGGGTACGAGCAGTACTTC	CASSQDAGAGYEQYF
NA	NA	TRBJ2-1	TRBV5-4	TGTGCCAGCAGCTTTGCGCCAGGGGATAATGAGCAGTTCTTC	CASSFAPGDNEQFF
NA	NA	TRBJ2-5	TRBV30	TGTGCCTGGAGCCGACCGGGGGAAGAGACCCAGTACTTC	CAWSRPGEETQYF
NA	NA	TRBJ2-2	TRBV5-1	TGCGCCAGCGCGTCAGGGAACACCGGGGAGCTGTTTTTT	CASASGNTGELFF
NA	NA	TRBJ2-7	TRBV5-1	TGCGCCAGCAGCAACGACGCGGTCTCCTACGAGCAGTACTTC	CASSNDAVSYEQYF
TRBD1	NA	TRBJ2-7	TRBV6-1	TGTGCCAGCAGTGAACGGACAGGGGGCTCCTACGAGCAGTACTTC	CASSERTGGSYEQYF
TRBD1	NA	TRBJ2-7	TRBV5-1	TGCGCCAGCAGCTTGGAGACAGGGGGTCTCCGATACGAGCAGTACTTC	CASSLETGGLRYEQYF
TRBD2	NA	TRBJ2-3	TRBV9	TGTGCCAGCAGTTATCTAGCGGGTGGGCCTCCAGATACGCAGTATTTT	CASSYLAGGPPDTQYF
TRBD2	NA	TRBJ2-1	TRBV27	TGTGCCAGCAGTTCCCTAACCTTAGCGGGAGAGTACAATGAGCAGTTCTTC	CASSSLTLAGEYNEQFF
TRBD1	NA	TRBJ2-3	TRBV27	TGTGCCAGCAGTGTAGGGACAGGGGTGGATACGCAGTATTTT	CASSVGTGVDTQYF
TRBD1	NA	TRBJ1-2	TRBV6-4	TGTGCCAGCAGTGACGCCGGACAGGGGACAAGCTACACCTTC	CASSDAGQGTSYTF
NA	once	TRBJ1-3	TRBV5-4	TGTGCCAGCAGCTTGGCAGACTCTGGAAACACCATATATTTT	CASSLADSGNTIYF
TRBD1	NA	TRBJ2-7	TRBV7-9	TGTGCCAGCAAGTTGGCAGGGGGCGCGTACGAGCAGTACTTC	CASKLAGGAYEQYF
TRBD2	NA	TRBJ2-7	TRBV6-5	TGTGCCAGCAGAAGGACTAGCGGGAACTCCTACGAGCAGTACTTC	CASRRTSGNSYEQYF
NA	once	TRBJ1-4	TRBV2	TGTGCCAGCAGGCATACACCGGAAAAACTGTTTTTT	CASRHTPEKLFF
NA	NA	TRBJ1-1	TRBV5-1	TGCGCCAGCAGCCCCGGGGGGGCTGAAGCTTTCTTT	CASSPGGAEAFF
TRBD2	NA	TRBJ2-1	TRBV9	TGTGCCAGCAGCGTAAACCCCTCAGCGGGAGGGACCTCCTACAATGAGCAGTTCTTC	CASSVNPSAGGTSYNEQFF
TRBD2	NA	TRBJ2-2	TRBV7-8	TGTGCCAGCAGCGACGGGACTTCGGGACTAGCCTTTCCCGGGGAGCTGTTTTTT	CASSDGTSGLAFPGELFF
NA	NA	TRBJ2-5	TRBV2	TGTGCCAGCAGTGCCCATACAGGGCCTCAAGAGACCCAGTACTTC	CASSAHTGPQETQYF
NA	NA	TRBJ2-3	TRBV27	TGTGCCAGCAGCCGCCCGGACAGCCGATCGGGAAATACGCAGTATTTT	CASSRPDSRSGNTQYF
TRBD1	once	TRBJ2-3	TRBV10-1	TGCGCCAGCAGCCCGAGGATGACAGGGGTCAGCACAGATACGCAGTATTTT	CASSPRMTGVSTDTQYF
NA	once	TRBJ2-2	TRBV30	TGTGCCTGGACTAGCGATCCCGGGGAGCTGTTTTTT	CAWTSDPGELFF
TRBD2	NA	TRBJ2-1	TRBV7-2	TGTGCCAGCAGCTTAAGCCCGGCGGGACTAGCGGGAAAGGATGAGCAGTTCTTC	CASSLSPAGLAGKDEQFF
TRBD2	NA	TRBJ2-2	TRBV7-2	TGTGCCAGCAGCTTCCTAGCGGGAGTATATACCGGGGAGCTGTTTTTT	CASSFLAGVYTGELFF
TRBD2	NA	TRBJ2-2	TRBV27	TGTGCCAGCAGTTTTATAGCGGGAGGAGGGACCGGGGAGCTGTTTTTT	CASSFIAGGGTGELFF
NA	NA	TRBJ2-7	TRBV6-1	TGTGCTATCGAATCTATCTACGAGCAGTACTTC	CAIESIYEQYF
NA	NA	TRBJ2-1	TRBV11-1	TGTGCCAGCAGCTTGACCGGGACTTCTAATGAGCAGTTCTTC	CASSLTGTSNEQFF
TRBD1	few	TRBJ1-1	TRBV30	TGTGCCTGGAGTGGGACAGGGAGCACTGAAGCTTTCTTT	CAWSGTGSTEAFF
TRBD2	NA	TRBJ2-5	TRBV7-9	TGTGCCAGCAGCTACCCGGGACTAGCGGGAGGGCAAGAGACCCAGTACTTC	CASSYPGLAGGQETQYF
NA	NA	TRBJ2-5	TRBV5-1	TGCGCCAGCAGCCTCCAAGAGACCCAGTACTTC	CASSLQETQYF
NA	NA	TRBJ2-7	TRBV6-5	TGTGCCAGCAGTGAGGGGGTCGGCGGATACGAGCAGTACTTC	CASSEGVGGYEQYF
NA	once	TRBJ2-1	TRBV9	TGTGCCAGCAGCGCGGGGAGCCCCTACAATGAGCAGTTCTTC	CASSAGSPYNEQFF
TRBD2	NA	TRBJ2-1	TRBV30	TGTGCCTGGAGTGTACGAGGACTAGCGGGAGTGATTTACAATGAGCAGTTCTTC	CAWSVRGLAGVIYNEQFF
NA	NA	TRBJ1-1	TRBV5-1	TGCGCCAGCAGCCCCCCCGCGGATGGCACTGAAGCTTTCTTT	CASSPPADGTEAFF
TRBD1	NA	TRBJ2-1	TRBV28	TGTGCCAGCAGTACTGCCGGGACAGGTAAGAGGCAGTTCTTC	CASSTAGTGKRQFF
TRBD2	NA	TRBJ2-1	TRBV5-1	TGCGCCAGCAGCGGCGGGACTAGCGGGAGGGGTAATGAGCAGTTCTTC	CASSGGTSGRGNEQFF
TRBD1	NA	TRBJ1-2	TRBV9	TGTGCCAGCAGCCCCGGGAACAGGGGGCTGGATGGCTACACCTTC	CASSPGNRGLDGYTF
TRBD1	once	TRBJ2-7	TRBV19	TGTACGAAAAACCCCCAGGGGGCTACCTACGAGCAGTACTTC	CTKNPQGATYEQYF
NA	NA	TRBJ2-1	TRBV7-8	TGTGCCAGCAGCTGGGGCGGGGCGGGATCCTACAATGAGCAGTTCTTC	CASSWGGAGSYNEQFF